This T cell receptor (beta chain) appears in the sequencing data of a study of T cell responses to AZD1222 COVID-19 vaccine. The study, taken as a whole, reports: Vaccine-associated CD4 TCRs ranged over spike, dominating at 160-218 and 743-854.

To note about this clone: What it binds is unknown.

Some clones are missing from TCRdb's copy, which holds only in-frame ones; the method was immunoSEQ multiplex PCR. The table records about 64,000 clones, about nine tenths of them present only once. CDR3 size: 17 residues. Per germline, CDR1 SEHNR and CDR2 FQNEAQ (reference sequence). After removal of 0 bases from V and 5 bases from J, the junction contained 7 bases not matched to a gene. The chain is built from TRBV7-9 and TRBJ2-2, with 9 bases lining up with TRBD2. The TCR sequence derives from an adult who received the MenACWY meningococcal vaccine as a control. This material consisted of peripheral blood, taken 28 days after the second dose of the MenACWY control vaccine. The CDR3 region is CASSLAAGGTTTGELFF. As DNA, the CDR3 is TGTGCCAGCAGCTTAGCGGCGGGGGGGACCACGACCGGGGAGCTGTTTTTT.